The 9 T cell receptor beta chains presented below share a single source sample, sequenced in a study of T cells after yellow fever vaccination. TCRdb redid the calling of the 5' RACE reads with MiXCR, one entry per CDR3 protein. The sample contains approximately 610,000 distinct CDR3 sequences, less than 20% of which appear only once. The specimen was PBMCs, collected 4 to 5 days after the first yellow fever vaccination. The receptor source for this set is a man aged 18 to 30 who received the YFV17D yellow fever vaccine.

At least ten counts were recorded for this clonotype. The V call is TRBV12-3 or TRBV12-4, the J call TRBJ1-3; D unresolved. Trimming shortened V by 8 bases and J by 0 bases, and 5 bases separated the two germline ends. The CDR3 runs to 12 residues. The CDR3 is CASGSSGNTIYF. The DNA for the CDR3 is TGTGCCAGCGGCAGCTCTGGAAACACCATATATTTT.

This clonotype has just a few counts. The CDR3 spells CASSLSGPSYGYTF. The DNA for the CDR3 is TGCGCCAGCAGCTTGTCGGGTCCCTCCTATGGCTACACCTTC. The chain recombines TRBV5-1 with TRBJ1-2, with D unclear. Trimming took 1 base from V and 4 from J, leaving 11 bases between them. The V gene's germline CDR1 is SGHRS and CDR2 YFSETQ. CDR3 length equals 14 residues.

The CDR3: CASIVNLSSGNTIYF. The CDR3 bases are TGCGCCAGCATCGTCAATTTGAGCTCTGGAAACACCATATATTTT. V and J are TRBV5-1 and TRBJ1-3; no reliable D call. Germline V lookup: CDR1 SGHRS, CDR2 YFSETQ. This CDR3 spans 15 amino acids. Trimming stripped 6 bases from V and 0 bases from J, with 13 bases between.

This clonotype occurred a few times. This chain uses TRBV4-3 with TRBJ2-7; 7 bases align to TRBD1. This CDR3 comprises 15 residues. J lost 0 bases, V lost 2 bases, and 4 bases had no gene match. CDR1 and CDR2 (germline): LGHNA, YSLEER. The CDR3 DNA reads TGCGCCAGCAGCCAATACGACAGGGACTCCTACGAGCAGTACTTC. Translation gives CASSQYDRDSYEQYF.

This clonotype has a handful of counts. The chain is built from TRBV6-6 and TRBJ2-3, with no clear D. Germline CDR1 MNHNY, CDR2 SVGAGI (reference sequence). V lost 2 bases and J lost 5, with 5 bases in between. The CDR3 is 12 amino acids. In DNA, the CDR3 is TGTGCCAGCAGTTACCCTAGAGATACGCAGTATTTT. Encoded protein: CASSYPRDTQYF.

This clonotype has a handful of counts. The chain links TRBV28 to TRBJ2-3, with D perhaps TRBD1 or TRBD2 (5 bases each). Germline V gene data show CDR1 as MDHEN and CDR2 as SYDVKM. Trimming shortened V by 3 bases and J by 2 bases, and 12 bases separated the two germline ends. The CDR3 runs to 15 residues. The CDR3 coding sequence is TGTGCCAGCAGTTTTCAGGGAGCGGTCACAGATACGCAGTATTTT. It translates to CASSFQGAVTDTQYF.

This clonotype was seen only a few times. The CDR3, as DNA: TGTGCCAGCAAGGATCAGGGGGCGCGAGGCAATCAGCCCCAGCATTTT. It specifies CASKDQGARGNQPQHF. The chain carries TRBV6-2 or TRBV6-3 and TRBJ1-5; 8 bases map to TRBD1. The CDR3 is 16 amino acids. V was pared by 7 bases and J by 2 bases, with 10 bases of the junction left unmatched. Germline V gene lookup returns CDR1 MNHEY and CDR2 SVGEGT.

V gene TRBV29-1 combines with J gene TRBJ2-1; TRBD1 matches at 9 bases. Per germline, CDR1 SQVTM and CDR2 ANQGSEA. The CDR3 is 13 amino acids. V dropped 7 bases and J dropped 6; count of bases not matched to a gene: 7. The CDR3 is CSAETDRGNEQFF. The CDR3 DNA sequence: TGCAGCGCCGAAACGGACAGGGGCAATGAGCAGTTCTTC.

V and J are TRBV4-2 and TRBJ2-2; the match to TRBD2 covers 15 bases. The V segment lost 8 bases and the J segment 8 bases; nucleotides outside the gene matches: 15. The CDR3 loop spans 18 amino acids. Germline V lookup: CDR1 LGHNA, CDR2 YNFKEQ. The CDR3 is CASHSSGTSGGQWGELFF. The CDR3 DNA sequence: TGTGCCAGCCATTCCTCGGGGACTAGCGGGGGGCAGTGGGGGGAGCTGTTTTTT.